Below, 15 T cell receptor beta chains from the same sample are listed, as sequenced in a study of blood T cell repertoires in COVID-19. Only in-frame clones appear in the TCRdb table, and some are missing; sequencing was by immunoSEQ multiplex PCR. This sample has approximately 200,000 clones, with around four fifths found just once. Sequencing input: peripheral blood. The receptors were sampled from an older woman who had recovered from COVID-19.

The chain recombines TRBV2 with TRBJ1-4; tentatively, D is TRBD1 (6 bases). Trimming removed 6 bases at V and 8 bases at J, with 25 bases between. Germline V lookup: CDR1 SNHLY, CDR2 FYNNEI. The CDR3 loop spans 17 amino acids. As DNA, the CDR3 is TGTGCCAGCAGGGAGACTAAAACAGGGAAACATCGAGAAAAACTGTTTTTT. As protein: CASRETKTGKHREKLFF.

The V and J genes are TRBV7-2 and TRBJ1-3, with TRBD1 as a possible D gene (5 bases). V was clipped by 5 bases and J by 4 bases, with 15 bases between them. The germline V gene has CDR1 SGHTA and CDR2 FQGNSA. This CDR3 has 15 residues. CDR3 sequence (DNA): TGTGCCAGCAGCCTACAGGCGTTACCCGGAAACACCATATATTTT. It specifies CASSLQALPGNTIYF.

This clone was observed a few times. The CDR3 region is CASSPEAVNYGYTF. The CDR3 DNA sequence: TGTGCCAGCTCACCAGAGGCAGTAAACTATGGCTACACCTTC. The rearrangement joins TRBV18 to TRBJ1-2; D uncertain. This CDR3 comprises 14 residues. Germline CDR1 and CDR2: KGHSH and LQKENI. V was pared by 2 bases and J by 2 bases, with 9 bases between.

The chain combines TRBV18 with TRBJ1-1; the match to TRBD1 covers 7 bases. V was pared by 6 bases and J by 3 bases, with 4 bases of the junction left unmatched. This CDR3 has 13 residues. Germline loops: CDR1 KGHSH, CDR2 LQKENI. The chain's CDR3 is CASSQDRDTEAFF. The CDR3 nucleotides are TGTGCCAGCTCCCAAGACAGGGACACTGAAGCTTTCTTT.

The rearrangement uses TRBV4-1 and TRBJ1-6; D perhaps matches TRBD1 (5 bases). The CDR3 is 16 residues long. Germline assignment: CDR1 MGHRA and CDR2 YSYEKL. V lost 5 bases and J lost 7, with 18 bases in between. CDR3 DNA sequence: TGCGCCAGCAGCTTCCAGGGCGGGACGGTCAATTCACCCCTCCACTTT. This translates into CASSFQGGTVNSPLHF.

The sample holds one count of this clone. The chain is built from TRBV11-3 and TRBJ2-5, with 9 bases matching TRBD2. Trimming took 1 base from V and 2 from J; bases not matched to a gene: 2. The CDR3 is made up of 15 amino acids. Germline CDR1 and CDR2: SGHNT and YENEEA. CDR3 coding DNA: TGTGCCAGCAGCTTAGGGACTAGCGCACAAGAGACCCAGTACTTC. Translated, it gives CASSLGTSAQETQYF.

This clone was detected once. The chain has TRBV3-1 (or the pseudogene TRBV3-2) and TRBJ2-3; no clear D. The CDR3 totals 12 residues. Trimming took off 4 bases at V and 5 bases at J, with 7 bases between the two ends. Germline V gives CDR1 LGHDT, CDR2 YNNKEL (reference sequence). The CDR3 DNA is TGTGCCAGCAGCCCCTCGGGAGATACGCAGTATTTT. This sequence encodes CASSPSGDTQYF.

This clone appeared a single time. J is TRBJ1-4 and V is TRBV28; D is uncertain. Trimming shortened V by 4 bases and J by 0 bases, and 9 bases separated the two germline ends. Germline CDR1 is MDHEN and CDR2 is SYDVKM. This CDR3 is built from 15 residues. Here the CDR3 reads CASSWWTATNEKLFF. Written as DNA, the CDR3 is TGTGCCAGCAGTTGGTGGACTGCAACTAATGAAAAACTGTTTTTT. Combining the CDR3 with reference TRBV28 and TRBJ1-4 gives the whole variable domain DVKVTQSSRYLVKRTGEKVFLECVQDMDHENMFWYRQDPGLGLRLIYFSYDVKMKEKGDIPEGYSVSREKKERFSLILESASTNQTSMYLCASSWWTATNEKLFFGSGTQLSVL.

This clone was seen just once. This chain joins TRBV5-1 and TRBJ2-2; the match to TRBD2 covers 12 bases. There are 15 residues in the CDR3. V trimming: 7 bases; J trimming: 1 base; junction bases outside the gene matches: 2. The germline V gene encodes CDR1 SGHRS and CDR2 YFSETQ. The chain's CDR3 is CASRLAGENTGELFF. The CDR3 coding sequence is TGCGCCAGCCGACTAGCGGGGGAGAACACCGGGGAGCTGTTTTTT.

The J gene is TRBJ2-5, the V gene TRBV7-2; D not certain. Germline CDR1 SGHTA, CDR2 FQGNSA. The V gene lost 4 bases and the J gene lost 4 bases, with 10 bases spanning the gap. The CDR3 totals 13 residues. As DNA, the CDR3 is TGTGCCAGCAGCTCTAGGCGATCAGAGACCCAGTACTTC. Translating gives CASSSRRSETQYF.

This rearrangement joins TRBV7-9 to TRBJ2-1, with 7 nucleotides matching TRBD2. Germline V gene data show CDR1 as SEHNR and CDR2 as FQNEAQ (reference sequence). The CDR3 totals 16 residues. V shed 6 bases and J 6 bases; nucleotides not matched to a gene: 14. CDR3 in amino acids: CASRPKMAGVRNEQFF. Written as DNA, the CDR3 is TGTGCCAGCAGACCGAAGATGGCGGGGGTACGCAATGAGCAGTTCTTC.

CDR3 protein: CASSARTGRFEKLFF. CDR3 DNA sequence: TGTGCCAGCAGCGCCCGGACAGGGCGTTTTGAAAAACTGTTTTTT. The J gene is TRBJ1-4, the V gene TRBV5-5, with 8 nucleotides matching TRBD1. CDR3 length: 15 residues. Germline V gene data show CDR1 as SGHKS and CDR2 as YYEKEE (reference sequence). V shed 4 bases and J 7 bases; nucleotides not matched to a gene: 9.

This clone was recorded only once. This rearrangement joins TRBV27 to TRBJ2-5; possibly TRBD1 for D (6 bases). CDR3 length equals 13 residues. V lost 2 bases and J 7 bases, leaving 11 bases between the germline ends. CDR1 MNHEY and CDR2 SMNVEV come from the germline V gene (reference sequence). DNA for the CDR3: TGTGCCAGCAGTTTAGCAGGGGCAGGGACCCAGTACTTC. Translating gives CASSLAGAGTQYF.

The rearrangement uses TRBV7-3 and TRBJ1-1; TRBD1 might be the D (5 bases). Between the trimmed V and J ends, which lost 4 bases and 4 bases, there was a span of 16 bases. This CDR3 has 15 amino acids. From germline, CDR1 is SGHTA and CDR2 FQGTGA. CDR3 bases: TGTGCCAGCAGCTCCTTATCCCTGACAGCCACTGAAGCTTTCTTT. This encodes CASSSLSLTATEAFF.

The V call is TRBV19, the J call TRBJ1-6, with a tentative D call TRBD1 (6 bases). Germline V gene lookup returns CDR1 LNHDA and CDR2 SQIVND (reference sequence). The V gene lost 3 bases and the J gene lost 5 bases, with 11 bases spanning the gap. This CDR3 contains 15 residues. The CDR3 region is CASSIHTGNNSPLHF. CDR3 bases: TGTGCCAGTAGTATCCACACAGGGAATAATTCACCCCTCCACTTT.